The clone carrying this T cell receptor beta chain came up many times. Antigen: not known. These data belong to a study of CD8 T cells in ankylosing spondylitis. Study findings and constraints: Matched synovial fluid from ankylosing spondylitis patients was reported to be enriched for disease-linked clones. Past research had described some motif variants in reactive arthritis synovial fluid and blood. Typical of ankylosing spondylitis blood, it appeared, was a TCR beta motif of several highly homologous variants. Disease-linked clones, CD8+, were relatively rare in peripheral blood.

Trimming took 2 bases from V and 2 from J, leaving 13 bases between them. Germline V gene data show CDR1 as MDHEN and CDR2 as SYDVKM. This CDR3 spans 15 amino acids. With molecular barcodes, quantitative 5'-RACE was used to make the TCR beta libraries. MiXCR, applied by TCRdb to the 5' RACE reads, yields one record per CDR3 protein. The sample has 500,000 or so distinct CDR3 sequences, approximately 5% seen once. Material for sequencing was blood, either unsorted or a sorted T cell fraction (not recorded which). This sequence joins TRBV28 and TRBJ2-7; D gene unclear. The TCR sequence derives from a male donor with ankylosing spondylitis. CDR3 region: CASSLPDPVAYEQYF. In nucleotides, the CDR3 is TGTGCCAGCAGTTTACCCGACCCCGTAGCCTACGAGCAGTACTTC.